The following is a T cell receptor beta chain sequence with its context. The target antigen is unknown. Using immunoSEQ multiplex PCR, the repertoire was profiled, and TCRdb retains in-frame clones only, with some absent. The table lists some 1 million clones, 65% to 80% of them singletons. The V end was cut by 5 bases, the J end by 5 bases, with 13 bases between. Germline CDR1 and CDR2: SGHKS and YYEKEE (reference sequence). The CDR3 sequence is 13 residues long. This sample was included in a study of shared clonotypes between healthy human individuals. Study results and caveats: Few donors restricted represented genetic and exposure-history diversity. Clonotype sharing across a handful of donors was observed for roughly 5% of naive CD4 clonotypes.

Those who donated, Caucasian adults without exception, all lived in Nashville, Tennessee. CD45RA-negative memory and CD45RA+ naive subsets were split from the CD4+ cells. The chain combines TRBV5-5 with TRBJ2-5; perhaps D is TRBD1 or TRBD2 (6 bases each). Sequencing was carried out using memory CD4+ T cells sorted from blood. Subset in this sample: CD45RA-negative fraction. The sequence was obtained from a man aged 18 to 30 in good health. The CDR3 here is CASRPTGAETQYF. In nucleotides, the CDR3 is TGTGCCAGCAGACCGACGGGGGCGGAGACCCAGTACTTC.